One TCR beta chain is described in this entry. Cohort placement rested on clinical history that participants reported themselves. Shortly before study entry, within 2 weeks, exposed participants had met a COVID-19 case. The germline gives CDR1 SGHTA, CDR2 FQGTGA. This CDR3 has 15 residues. Trimming shortened V by 5 bases and J by 1 base, and 14 bases separated the two germline ends. This entry is derived from a study of blood T cell repertoires in COVID-19. Study background: Whether acute or convalescent, the COVID-19 samples came from the United States, Italy and Spain.

Sequenced by immunoSEQ multiplex PCR; TCRdb stores in-frame clones only, minus some. The table has roughly 180,000 clones, around 80% seen once. The sample taken for sequencing was PBMCs or T cells enriched from blood (not recorded which). V usage is TRBV7-3 and J usage is TRBJ2-5; D may be TRBD1 (5 bases). The source is a man aged 55-75 years who had been exposed to COVID-19. This CDR3 reads CASSGHGQGQETQYF. DNA for the CDR3: TGTGCCAGCAGCGGACATGGGCAGGGCCAAGAGACCCAGTACTTC.